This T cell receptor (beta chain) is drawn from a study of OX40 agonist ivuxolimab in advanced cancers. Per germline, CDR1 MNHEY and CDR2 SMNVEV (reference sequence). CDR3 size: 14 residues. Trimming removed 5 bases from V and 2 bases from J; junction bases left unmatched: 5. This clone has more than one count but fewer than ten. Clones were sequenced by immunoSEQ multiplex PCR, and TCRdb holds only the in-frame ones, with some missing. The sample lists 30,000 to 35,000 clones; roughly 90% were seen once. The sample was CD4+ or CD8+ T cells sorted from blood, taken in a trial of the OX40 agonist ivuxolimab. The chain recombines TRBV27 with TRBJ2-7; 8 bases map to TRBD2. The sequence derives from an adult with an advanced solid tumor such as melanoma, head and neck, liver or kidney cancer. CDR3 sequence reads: CASSTLAGPYEQYF. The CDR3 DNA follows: TGTGCCAGCAGTACATTAGCGGGACCCTACGAGCAGTACTTC.